This T cell receptor beta chain was sequenced in a study of blood T cell repertoires in COVID-19. For the study at large: The samples span acute and convalescent COVID-19 from the United States, Italy and Spain.

Grouping used clinical history reported by participants in a survey and questionnaire. For recovered donors of Cohort 3, there were two negative PCRs, clearance, or symptom resolution. Source study methods: Amplified reference gene primers provided the basis for estimating nucleated cell counts. TCRdb's copy holds only in-frame clones and misses some; the assay was immunoSEQ multiplex PCR. The V and J calls and clone size are taken from that table; D and trimming were inferred from the DNA. The sample has a few hundred thousand clones, 80% to 90% seen once. Sequencing was carried out using PBMCs or T cells enriched from blood (not recorded which). This receptor was obtained from a man younger than 45 who had recovered from COVID-19.

The CDR3 region has the DNA TGTGCCACCCGCTATGGCACTGAAGCTTTCTTT. This encodes CATRYGTEAFF. The V and J genes are TRBV2 and TRBJ1-1; D ambiguous. Trimming took 10 bases from V and 4 from J, leaving 10 bases between them. Per germline, CDR1 SNHLY and CDR2 FYNNEI. The CDR3 sequence is 11 residues long.